A selection of T cell receptor beta chains follows, all from one sample in a study of cytomegalovirus exposure and HLA in healthy donors. Only in-frame clones appear in the TCRdb table, and some are missing; sequencing was by immunoSEQ multiplex PCR. The top ten hold under 2% of the sample, which has 70,000 to 75,000 clones, around 94% seen once. Sequencing was done on a sample of PBMCs. These receptors were obtained from a young woman in good health and CMV-seropositive. CDR3s include the opening cysteine and the closing phenylalanine or tryptophan. Each record gives: clone size, J gene, D gene, V gene, CDR3 DNA, CDR3 protein. D genes are given only for firm matches. Only some rows state a clone size, as once, few, many or a class for expanded clones.

.,TRBJ2-3,TRBD2,TRBV30,TGTGCCTGGAGTGTAGGCGGGGGGCCGGGAGATACGCAGTATTTT,CAWSVGGGPGDTQYF
.,TRBJ2-2,TRBD1,TRBV18,TGTGCCAGCTCACCACATGGGACAGGGTCCGGGGAGCTGTTTTTT,CASSPHGTGSGELFF
.,TRBJ2-5,.,TRBV6-6,TGTGCCAGCAGTTACTCACAGGGTGGGGTTCAGACCCAGTACTTC,CASSYSQGGVQTQYF
.,TRBJ1-5,TRBD1,TRBV11-2,TGTGCCAGCAGCTTAGTGGCAGGGGGACAGCCCCAGCATTTT,CASSLVAGGQPQHF
few,TRBJ2-5,TRBD1,TRBV7-2,TGTGCCAGCAGCTCGGGACAGGGGGCATGGGAGACCCAGTACTTC,CASSSGQGAWETQYF
.,TRBJ2-1,TRBD2,TRBV6-1,TGTGCCAGCAGTGAAATGGCGGGAGCGGCCAATGAGCAGTTCTTC,CASSEMAGAANEQFF
.,TRBJ1-2,TRBD1,TRBV5-1,TGCGCCAGCAGCCCGGGACAGGGAGGCGGCTACACCTTC,CASSPGQGGGYTF
.,TRBJ1-5,.,TRBV25-1,TGTGCCAGCAGTCAGGGCACCAATCAGCCCCAGCATTTT,CASSQGTNQPQHF
once,TRBJ1-2,.,TRBV5-4,TGTGCCAGCAGCGATGACAGCTATGGCTACACCTTC,CASSDDSYGYTF
.,TRBJ1-2,.,TRBV5-6,TGTGCCAGCAGCTTGCTCTATGGCTACACCTTC,CASSLLYGYTF
.,TRBJ2-5,TRBD2,TRBV19,TGTGCCAGTAGTACCGGGACTAGCGGGGTCCGGGAGACCCAGTACTTC,CASSTGTSGVRETQYF
once,TRBJ1-5,.,TRBV6-1,TGTGCCAGCAACAGGGCCAATCAGCCCCAGCATTTT,CASNRANQPQHF
.,TRBJ1-2,TRBD1,TRBV30,TGTGCCCAGAGGAAGGACAGGGGGACCTATGGCTACACCTTC,CAQRKDRGTYGYTF
.,TRBJ2-1,.,TRBV7-9,TGTGCCAGCAGCTCCCGCCCAAGGTCACCGGACAGTAAGTACAATGAGCAGTTCTTC,CASSSRPRSPDSKYNEQFF
.,TRBJ1-3,.,TRBV15,TGTGCCACCAGCAGAGGAAGTACAGGGATCTCTGGAAACACCATATATTTT,CATSRGSTGISGNTIYF
.,TRBJ2-2,.,TRBV6-1,TGTGCCAGCAGCTCGGTTTCGAACACCGGGGAGCTGTTTTTT,CASSSVSNTGELFF
.,TRBJ1-1,.,TRBV29-1,TGCAGCGTTGATAAAAACATGAACACTGAAGCTTTCTTT,CSVDKNMNTEAFF
once,TRBJ2-2,.,TRBV27,TGTGCCAGCCGGTGGGGGCCGAACACCGGGGAGCTGTTTTTT,CASRWGPNTGELFF
.,TRBJ2-5,.,TRBV11-1,TGTGCCAGCAGCTTAGTTCCAGACAGCCAGTTTGACTTC,CASSLVPDSQFDF
once,TRBJ2-3,TRBD2,TRBV27,TGTGCCAGCAGTTTATTCGCGACTAGCGGGGGGTGGGGCACAGATACGCAGTATTTT,CASSLFATSGGWGTDTQYF
.,TRBJ1-5,.,TRBV11-2,TGTGCCAGCAGCCCGGGACTGAGGTATAGCAATCAGCCCCAGCATTTT,CASSPGLRYSNQPQHF
.,TRBJ2-2,.,TRBV30,TGTGCCTGGAGTCTTACGGGGAGTTACACCGGGGAGCTGTTTTTT,CAWSLTGSYTGELFF
.,TRBJ2-7,TRBD1,TRBV4-1,TGCGCCAGCAGCCAAGGCGGGACAGGGGATAGCGAGCAGTACTTC,CASSQGGTGDSEQYF
.,TRBJ1-2,TRBD1,TRBV29-1,TGCAGCGTTGAAGATCGGGACAGGGGGGGCTATGGCTACACCTTC,CSVEDRDRGGYGYTF
.,TRBJ1-2,.,TRBV5-4,TGTGCCAGCAGCTTGATGGGGGCTCCCGGGTATGGCTACACCTTC,CASSLMGAPGYGYTF
.,TRBJ2-7,TRBD2,TRBV6-1,TGTGCCAGCAGCGGGGCGGCGGGGGGGCCCTACGAGCAGTACTTC,CASSGAAGGPYEQYF
.,TRBJ2-3,TRBD2,TRBV7-9,TGTGCCAGCAGCTCGGGGACTAGCGGAACCACAGATACGCAGTATTTT,CASSSGTSGTTDTQYF
few,TRBJ1-2,TRBD1,TRBV5-1,TGCGCCAGCAGCTCCGGAGGGGGACAGAGCCTTTCCTATGGCTACACCTTC,CASSSGGGQSLSYGYTF
.,TRBJ1-1,.,TRBV18,TGTGCCAGCTCACCACAGGGATCAGGGGAAAGCACTGAAGCTTTCTTT,CASSPQGSGESTEAFF
.,TRBJ2-1,TRBD1,TRBV10-1,TGCGCCAGTCCCCGGAAGGGGGCCCCCTACAATGAGCAGTTCTTC,CASPRKGAPYNEQFF
.,TRBJ1-1,TRBD1,TRBV5-5,TGTGCCAGCAGCTTGGTCCGGGACAGGGGGCTGAACACTGAAGCTTTCTTT,CASSLVRDRGLNTEAFF
.,TRBJ1-1,TRBD1,TRBV5-6,TGTGCCAGCAGCCAACGCTTCGGGACAGGGGATTTAAGGAACACTGAAGCTTTCTTT,CASSQRFGTGDLRNTEAFF
.,TRBJ2-7,TRBD2,TRBV7-2,TGTGCCAGCAGCTTAGGGCGGGGGGGCTCCTACGAGCAGTACTTC,CASSLGRGGSYEQYF
.,TRBJ1-2,.,TRBV4-1,TGCGCCAGCAGCCAAGATAAACAGGTCTATGGCTACACCTTC,CASSQDKQVYGYTF
.,TRBJ1-4,TRBD1,TRBV7-9,TGTGCCAGCAGCCCAGGGACAGCCGATGAAAAACTGTTTTTT,CASSPGTADEKLFF
.,TRBJ1-2,.,TRBV6-1,TGTGCCAGCAGTCACACCCGGAGGGACTATGGCTACACCTTC,CASSHTRRDYGYTF
.,TRBJ2-3,.,TRBV7-3,TGTGCCAGCAGCTTAAGTCGGGAAAGCACAGATACGCAGTATTTT,CASSLSRESTDTQYF
.,TRBJ2-3,.,TRBV5-1,TGCGCCAGCAGGCGTGAGACACTCACAGATACGCAGTATTTT,CASRRETLTDTQYF
.,TRBJ2-7,TRBD2,TRBV6-5,TGTGCCAGCAGCCCTCGGGGGGACGAGCAGTACTTC,CASSPRGDEQYF
.,TRBJ2-1,TRBD2,TRBV6-5,TGTGCCAGCAGTTACTTGGGAGGGGACGATGAGCAGTTCTTC,CASSYLGGDDEQFF
.,TRBJ2-1,TRBD2,TRBV19,TGTGCCAGTAGTGCCGGGACTAGCGGGACCCGAAATGAGCAGTTCTTC,CASSAGTSGTRNEQFF
.,TRBJ2-5,TRBD1,TRBV4-1,TGCGCCAGCAGCCCACAACAGGGGAGAGAGACCCAGTACTTC,CASSPQQGRETQYF
few,TRBJ2-3,.,TRBV30,TGTGCCTGGAGTAATGTGGCCAATACGCAGTATTTT,CAWSNVANTQYF
.,TRBJ2-1,TRBD1,TRBV9,TGTGCCAGCAGCGTAGTCGACAGGGCCGATGAGCAGTTCTTC,CASSVVDRADEQFF
.,TRBJ2-5,.,TRBV6-6,TGTGCCAGCAGCTCGGAGGAGCAAGAGACCCAGTACTTC,CASSSEEQETQYF
.,TRBJ1-2,.,TRBV7-9,TGTGCCAGCAGCTTAGTAACTCCTACCGGAGCTAACTATGGCTACACCTTC,CASSLVTPTGANYGYTF
.,TRBJ2-7,.,TRBV28,TGTGCCAGCAGTTTAGAGGGGCGGGGGCAGTACTTC,CASSLEGRGQYF
.,TRBJ2-3,.,TRBV4-1,TGCGCCAGCAGTCGCACTAGATTAACAGATACGCAGTATTTT,CASSRTRLTDTQYF
once,TRBJ1-1,.,TRBV30,TGTGCCTGGAGAGGGGGGGCTATGAACACTGAAGCTTTCTTT,CAWRGGAMNTEAFF
once,TRBJ1-1,.,TRBV25-1,TGTGCCAGCAGTGAATCGGTCCTCAACACTGAAGCTTTCTTT,CASSESVLNTEAFF
.,TRBJ2-7,.,TRBV6-5,TGTGCCAGCAGTTCTCAGGGTACCCGCTACGAGCAGTACTTC,CASSSQGTRYEQYF
.,TRBJ2-5,TRBD2,TRBV7-9,TGTGCCAGCAGCGCCCGACTAGCGGGAGGGGCACGGCCGGAGACCCAATACTTC,CASSARLAGGARPETQYF
.,TRBJ2-1,TRBD2,TRBV27,TGTGCCAGCAGTTTATCGGGGGGGACTACATACAATGAGCAGTTCTTC,CASSLSGGTTYNEQFF
.,TRBJ1-1,.,TRBV19,TGTGCCAGTAGCCAGAACAGGAACACTGAAGCTTTCTTT,CASSQNRNTEAFF